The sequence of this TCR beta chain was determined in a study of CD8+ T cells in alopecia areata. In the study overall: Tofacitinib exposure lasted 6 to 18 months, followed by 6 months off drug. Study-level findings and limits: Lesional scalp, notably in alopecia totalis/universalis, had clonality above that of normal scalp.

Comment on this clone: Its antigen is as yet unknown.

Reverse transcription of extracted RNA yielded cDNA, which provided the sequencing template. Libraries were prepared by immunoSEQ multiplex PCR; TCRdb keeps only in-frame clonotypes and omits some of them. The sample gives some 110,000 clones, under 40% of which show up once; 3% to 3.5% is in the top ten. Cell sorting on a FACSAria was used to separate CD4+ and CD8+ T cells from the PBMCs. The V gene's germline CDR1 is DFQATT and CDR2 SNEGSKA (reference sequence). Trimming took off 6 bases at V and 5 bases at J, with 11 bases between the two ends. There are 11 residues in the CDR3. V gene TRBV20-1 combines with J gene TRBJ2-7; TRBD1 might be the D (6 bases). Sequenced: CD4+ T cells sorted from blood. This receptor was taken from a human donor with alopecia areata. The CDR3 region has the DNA TGCAGTGCACCCGGGACACACGAGCAGTACTTC. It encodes CSAPGTHEQYF.